This T cell receptor (beta chain) was observed in a study of blood T cell repertoires in COVID-19. Background on the study: The origin of the acute and convalescent COVID-19 samples was the United States, Italy and Spain. PBMCs, B-cell-depleted T cells, or T cells provided the cDNA or gDNA that made up the material.

Original methodology: For nucleated cells, counts were estimated from reference gene primer amplification. This table comes from immunoSEQ multiplex PCR, and its TCRdb copy is limited to in-frame clones, with some not included. D and trimming come from the DNA, and the V and J calls and clone size come from that table. The sample has about 210,000 clones; about 83% are singletons. Germline values: CDR1 MDHEN, CDR2 SYDVKM. The CDR3 totals 15 residues. V lost 7 bases to trimming and J lost 0 bases; unmatched junction nucleotides: 6. The rearrangement links TRBV28 to TRBJ1-5; 7 bases agree with TRBD1. The receptor was derived from a woman between 45 and 65 years old with active or convalescent COVID-19. The source material was peripheral blood. The CDR3 sequence: CASINTGASNQPQHF. The DNA for the CDR3 is TGTGCCAGCATCAATACAGGGGCTAGCAATCAGCCCCAGCATTTT.